This is a list of T cell receptor beta chains from one sample in a study of Ad26.COV2.S vaccination and SARS-CoV-2 variants. Only in-frame clones appear in the TCRdb table, and some are missing; sequencing was by immunoSEQ multiplex PCR. The data contain roughly 300,000 clones, 88% of them singletons. Here the sequenced sample was peripheral blood, taken in a trial of Ad26.COV2.S vaccine versus placebo. The receptors originated from a person aged 18-65 years who received the Ad26.COV2.S COVID-19 vaccine or a placebo. Both conserved end residues are part of each CDR3. The order of the fields is V gene, J gene, CDR3 protein.

TRBV3-1/TRBV3-2,TRBJ1-2,CASSFLDSGYFSF
TRBV25-1,TRBJ1-6,CASSDRGHLNSPLHF
TRBV2,TRBJ2-2,CASSEHRGSGELFF
TRBV7-3,TRBJ2-7,CASSPPRAGAYEQYF
TRBV6-5,TRBJ2-3,CASSKKTDTQYF
TRBV18,TRBJ2-7,CASSPSRTYEQYF
TRBV6-2/TRBV6-3,TRBJ2-5,CASSYSGTSGETQYF
TRBV9,TRBJ2-1,CASSVDTSAYNEQFF
TRBV7-3,TRBJ1-1,CASSLGAGNLGGEAFF
TRBV9,TRBJ2-7,CASRGQNSYEQYF
TRBV7-2,TRBJ2-3,CASSLAERGGGDTQYF
TRBV21-1,TRBJ1-1,CASSTPEGTGGRDTEAFF
TRBV10-3,TRBJ2-7,CAIRLAGDYEQYF
TRBV5-1,TRBJ2-2,CASSSSGRGTGELFF
TRBV7-2,TRBJ2-1,CASSLEGRGLGEQFF
TRBV6-1,TRBJ1-2,CASSEEAQGGYTF
TRBV7-9,TRBJ2-7,CASSLNRGFTGTDYEQYF
TRBV5-1,TRBJ1-2,CASSPGVNYGYTF
TRBV20-1,TRBJ2-7,CSARLIYEQYF
TRBV6-5,TRBJ2-5,CASSYGRAGGWETQYF
TRBV28,TRBJ2-7,CASSLNQYRGEQYF
TRBV3-1/TRBV3-2,TRBJ2-7,CASSQDLRIRGEQYF
TRBV19,TRBJ1-2,CASSIPGANYGYTF
TRBV11-2,TRBJ2-3,CASTVLPLSTDTQYF
TRBV7-3,TRBJ2-1,CASSPAGNEQFF
TRBV6-4,TRBJ2-3,CASRNPARELLKGDTQYF
TRBV6-5,TRBJ1-1,CASRPTMNTEAFF
TRBV12-5,TRBJ1-6,CASGLVTGSSYNSPLHF
TRBV4-2,TRBJ1-5,CASSQEARRPQHF